The 2 T cell receptor beta chains reported below all come from one sample, sequenced in a study of blood T cell repertoires in COVID-19. TCRdb keeps only in-frame clones here, not all; method: immunoSEQ multiplex PCR. Among approximately 190,000 clones listed, around 80% were seen once. The specimen sequenced was peripheral blood. The receptors originated from an older woman with COVID-19, enrolled during active disease.

The chain couples TRBV28 to TRBJ1-6, with 7 bases fitting TRBD1. Germline V gives CDR1 MDHEN, CDR2 SYDVKM. This CDR3 contains 16 residues. V shed 6 bases, J shed 10 bases, and the junction held 15 bases outside the gene matches. The CDR3 nucleotides read TGTGCCAGCAGGACCACAGGGGAAGGAAATTCGTCACCCCTCCACTTT. Translation gives CASRTTGEGNSSPLHF.

This clone showed up just a few times. This chain uses TRBV19 with TRBJ1-2, with D possibly TRBD1 on 5 matching bases. Germline CDR1 reads LNHDA; CDR2 reads SQIVND (reference sequence). Deletions cut 6 bases from V and 5 bases from J, with 13 bases between. The CDR3 has 13 residues. CDR3 sequence: CASRTRVGYGYTF. CDR3 nucleotides: TGTGCCAGTAGAACCAGGGTTGGGTATGGCTACACCTTC.